This entry features one T cell receptor (beta chain) sequence. Its antigen is undetermined. This specimen belongs to a study of glioma-infiltrating T cells. Study-wide results and limits: CDR3 overlap between tissue and blood was very small. Tissue-blood divergence was below expectation in non-neoplastic patients, above in gliomas.

Trimming removed 6 bases at V and 8 bases at J, with 13 bases between. CDR3 length equals 12 residues. Amplification of TCR alpha and beta CDR3 regions from RNA used iRepertoire nested multiplex PCR. Input was roughly 100-450 ng of tissue mRNA or PBMC total RNA. TCRdb re-called the multiplex PCR reads through MiXCR, storing one row per CDR3 protein. The data contain fewer than 110,000 distinct CDR3 sequences, about 30% of them singletons. The TCR comes from a human donor with low-grade glioma or glioblastoma, undergoing nonglioma brain surgery, or in good health (not recorded which). V and J are TRBV12-3 or TRBV12-4 and TRBJ1-2; no clear D gene. The material sequenced was glioma tissue, nonneoplastic brain tissue, or PBMCs (not recorded which). The CDR3 DNA is TGTGCCAGCAGCTACCTACAAAAAGGCTACACCTTC. Its protein product is CASSYLQKGYTF.